This record covers a single T cell receptor beta chain. What it recognizes is unknown. The data were obtained in a study of cytomegalovirus exposure and HLA in healthy donors. Study observations and caveats: Despite most TCR sequences being rare, some public TCRs occurred in many donors. The productive fraction for most TCR beta V segments was about 87% or about 30% in an earlier analysis.

Vbeta (60) and Jbeta (13) primers were used in the PCR. The table came from immunoSEQ multiplex PCR; TCRdb's copy has only in-frame clones and leaves some out. The top ten hold about 8.6% of the sample, which has some 150,000 clones, approximately 85% seen once. The TCR comes from a woman in her forties or fifties in good health and CMV-seropositive. The sample consisted of PBMCs.

CDR3 amino acids: CASTGQGAWRFEAFF. The DNA of the CDR3 is TGTGCCAGCACCGGACAGGGAGCCTGGAGATTTGAAGCTTTCTTT. The V gene is TRBV28, the J gene TRBJ1-1; TRBD1 matches at 8 bases. The V segment lost 7 bases and the J segment 7 bases; nucleotides outside the gene matches: 14. The CDR3 spans 15 residues. The V gene's germline CDR1 is MDHEN and CDR2 SYDVKM.